This T cell receptor (beta chain) is from a study of T cell responses to AZD1222 COVID-19 vaccine. Study-wide results and limits: CD4 TCRs covered the whole spike, strongest at regions 160-218 and 743-854. Spike-specific TCR breadth and depth went up after people got two AZD1222 doses.

This clone appeared once. Its antigen remains unknown. The junction had 11 bases not matched to a gene; V was cut back by 3 bases and J by 10 bases. The CDR3 sequence is 15 residues long. Germline CDR1 is SGHVS and CDR2 is FQNEAQ. Sequencing was performed with immunoSEQ multiplex PCR; in TCRdb, only in-frame clones are kept and a portion is missing. The data show some 180,000 clones, more than 80% seen once. The source was peripheral blood, collected on day 0 of AZD1222 vaccination. The sequence was obtained from an adult in good health. The chain employs TRBV7-8 and TRBJ2-1; 8 bases fit TRBD1. This CDR3 is CASSLELTRDREQFF. As DNA, the CDR3 is TGTGCCAGCAGCTTGGAACTTACCCGGGACAGGGAGCAGTTCTTC.